This T cell receptor (beta chain) was captured by sequencing in a study of a mutant IDH1 vaccine in newly diagnosed glioma. About the research overall: Earlier care involved radiotherapy, temozolomide, or both, and the majority received both. Visits designated V12 and V13 were conducted at weeks 35 and 47, respectively.

The ends were cut back, 8 bases at V and 4 bases at J, with 12 bases in the middle. Looked up from germline, CDR1 is MNHNS and CDR2 is SASEGT. The CDR3 has 13 residues. Time point indicated: week 35, safety follow-up. In every dose of vaccine, 300 ug of mutant IDH1 20-mer peptide was given alongside topical imiquimod. The vaccination schedule gave patients eight doses in weeks 1, 3, 5, 7, 11, 15, 19 and 23. New astrocytomas of WHO grade 3 or 4 that were IDH1-mutant and ATRX-lost were found in the donors. Regarding this clone: Its antigen is still unknown.

Profiling relied on immunoSEQ multiplex PCR, and the TCRdb table lists in-frame clones only, not all of them. The data hold about 42,000 clones, with about 80% observed a single time. The specimen comprised PBMCs, sampled from a glioma patient whose treatment included an IDH1 peptide vaccine. The genes are TRBV6-1 and TRBJ2-1; D is unresolved. This TCR was sampled from a woman between 45 and 65 years old with glioma. CDR3 sequence reads: CASETWGYNEQFF. The CDR3 DNA follows: TGTGCCAGCGAAACGTGGGGTTACAATGAGCAGTTCTTC.